The 6 T cell receptor beta chains below were found in one sample sequenced in a study of T cell clonality in common variable immunodeficiency. General study results and limits: Common variable immunodeficiency TCR beta sequences reportedly had fewer deletions and N-nucleotide insertions.

No antigen has been assigned to these receptors. Assay: immunoSEQ multiplex PCR; the TCRdb copy retains only in-frame clones and omits some. The sample shows about 20,000 clones, none of them appearing just once. The sequencing input was peripheral blood mononuclear cells. The source is a human donor with common variable immunodeficiency.

To note about this clone: The missing CDR3 end, 3 residues past where the read stops, is filled in from the germline J gene. This sequence joins TRBV2 and TRBJ2-5; D might be TRBD1 (6 bases). CDR3 length: 15 residues. V dropped 0 bases and J dropped 5 bases, with 13 bases sitting between them. Per germline, CDR1 SNHLY and CDR2 FYNNEI. The DNA read from the CDR3 is TGTGCCAGCAGTGAAGCGCTTTCAGGGGTGGAGACC. This codes for CASSEALSGVET. The entire CDR3 is CASSEALSGVETQYF.

This clone was detected only a few times. The DNA ends 3 residues before the CDR3 does, and the rest of the CDR3 is filled in from the germline J gene. This sequence joins TRBV7-9 and TRBJ1-2; 10 bases are a match to TRBD1. The ends lost 1 base at V and 4 bases at J; junction bases unmatched: 0. The germline V gene encodes CDR1 SEHNR and CDR2 FQNEAQ (reference sequence). The CDR3 consists of 14 residues. CDR3 bases read: TGTGCCAGCAGCTTAGGGGACAGGGGCTATGGC. Its translation: CASSLGDRGYG. The complete CDR3 reads CASSLGDRGYGYTF.

This clone qualifies as medium-sized. The read finishes 3 residues shy of the CDR3 end, and the germline J gene is used to complete it. The rearrangement links TRBV6-2 or TRBV6-3 to TRBJ2-7; 7 nucleotides match TRBD2. This CDR3 is 13 amino acids long. V lost 8 bases to trimming and J lost 6 bases; unmatched junction nucleotides: 10. Germline V gene lookup returns CDR1 MNHEY and CDR2 SVGEGT. The CDR3 bases that were read are TGTGCCAGCGGTAAGACTAGCATCCTCGAG. Translated: CASGKTSILE. The complete CDR3 protein is CASGKTSILEQYF.

Turning to this clone: The read falls 3 residues short of the CDR3 end, and the missing part is taken from the germline J gene. This chain links TRBV19 with TRBJ1-2; D perhaps matches TRBD1 (6 bases). Germline assignment: CDR1 LNHDA and CDR2 SQIVND (reference sequence). The CDR3 length is 14 residues. With 6 bases removed from V and 2 bases from J, the gap between germline ends came to 13 bases. CDR3 bases read: TGTGCCAGTAGCTTTCAGGACAGAAACTATGGC. Amino acid sequence: CASSFQDRNYG. The CDR3 reads in full as CASSFQDRNYGYTF.

This clone is classed as medium-sized. The read comes to an end 3 residues before the CDR3 does, leaving the germline J gene to fill in the end. This chain joins TRBV28 and TRBJ1-2; TRBD1 might be the D (6 bases). The germline V gene has CDR1 MDHEN and CDR2 SYDVKM. With 2 bases removed from V and 3 bases from J, the gap between germline ends came to 10 bases. The CDR3 extends over 14 amino acids. The DNA read from the CDR3 is TGTGCCAGCAGTTTACAGGGGACGTACTATGGC. This gives the protein CASSLQGTYYG. The complete CDR3 reads CASSLQGTYYGYTF.

This clone was found a few times. CDR3 loop: CASSLLGNSYEQYF. The covered CDR3 bases are TGTGCCAGCAGCTTACTGGGCAACTCCTACGAG. This sequence joins TRBV7-8 and TRBJ2-7; no clear D gene. The missing CDR3 end, 3 residues past where the read stops, is filled in from the germline J gene. Germline assignment: CDR1 SGHVS and CDR2 FQNEAQ. Trimming cost V 2 bases and J 0 bases, with 8 bases left between them. This CDR3 is 14 amino acids long. Full variable domain (remainder filled in from reference TRBV7-8 and TRBJ2-7): GAGVSQSPRYKVAKRGQDVALRCDPISGHVSLFWYQQALGQGPEFLTYFQNEAQLDKSGLPSDRFFAERPEGSVSTLKIQRTQQEDSAVYLCASSLLGNSYEQYFGPGTRLTVT.